The subject of this entry is one T cell receptor beta chain. The source of the sample is a study of shared T cell receptors in the human thymus. The method was immunoSEQ multiplex PCR; TCRdb's version includes in-frame clones alone and lacks a portion of them. Seen here are about 660,000 clones, about 87% observed once, and the top ten hold 0.0094%. This sample was also put to use in a study of human thymus T cells. From that study: Healthy Finnish infants undergoing corrective surgery for congenital heart defects provided the donor material. Corrective cardiac operations yielded the resected thymus tissue. Thymic and blood repertoires seemed to favor certain V and J genes. Thymic repertoires overlap heavily among unrelated individuals, related research has reported.

This receptor was obtained from a boy in the first two years of life with a congenital heart defect. Sequencing was carried out using thymocytes.

CDR3 coding DNA: TGCGCCAGCAGCTTGGGGGGACTAGCGGGAGTTGAGCAGTACTTC. This encodes CASSLGGLAGVEQYF. The chain joins TRBV5-1 to TRBJ2-7, with 14 bases matching TRBD2. The CDR3 runs 15 residues. Trimming cost V 0 bases and J 7 bases; bases outside gene matches: 3. CDR1 is SGHRS, CDR2 YFSETQ, per germline.